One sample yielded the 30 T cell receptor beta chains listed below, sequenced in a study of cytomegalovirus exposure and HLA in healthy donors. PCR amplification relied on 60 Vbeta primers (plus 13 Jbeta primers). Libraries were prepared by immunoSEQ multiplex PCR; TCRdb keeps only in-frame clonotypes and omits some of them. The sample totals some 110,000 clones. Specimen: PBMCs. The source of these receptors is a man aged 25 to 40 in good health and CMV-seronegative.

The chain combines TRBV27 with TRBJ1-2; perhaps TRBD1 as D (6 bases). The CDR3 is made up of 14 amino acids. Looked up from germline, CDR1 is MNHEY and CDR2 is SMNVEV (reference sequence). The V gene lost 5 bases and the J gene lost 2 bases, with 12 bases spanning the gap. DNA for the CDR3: TGTGCCAGCAGTCGTCAGGGGACAAACTATGGCTACACCTTC. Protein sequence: CASSRQGTNYGYTF.

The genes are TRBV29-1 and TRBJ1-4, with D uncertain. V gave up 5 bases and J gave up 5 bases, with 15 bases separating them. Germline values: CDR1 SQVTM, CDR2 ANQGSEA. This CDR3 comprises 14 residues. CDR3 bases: TGCAGCGTTCCCTCACCGGGGAGAAATGAAAAACTGTTTTTT. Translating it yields CSVPSPGRNEKLFF.

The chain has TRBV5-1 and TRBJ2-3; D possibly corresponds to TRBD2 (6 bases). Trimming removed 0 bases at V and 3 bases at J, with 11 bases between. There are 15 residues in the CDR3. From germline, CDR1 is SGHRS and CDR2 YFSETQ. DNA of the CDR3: TGCGCCAGCAGCTTGGCGCGCGGGATAACAGATACGCAGTATTTT. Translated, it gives CASSLARGITDTQYF.

The chain's CDR3 is CASSQSPGQSNTEAFF. DNA of the CDR3: TGCGCCAGCAGCCAATCTCCGGGACAGTCGAACACTGAAGCTTTCTTT. The chain is built from TRBV5-1 and TRBJ1-1; the match to TRBD1 covers 7 bases. With 4 bases clipped from V and 1 base from J, the junction kept 10 bases outside the gene matches. The germline V gene encodes CDR1 SGHRS and CDR2 YFSETQ. The CDR3 sequence is 16 residues long.

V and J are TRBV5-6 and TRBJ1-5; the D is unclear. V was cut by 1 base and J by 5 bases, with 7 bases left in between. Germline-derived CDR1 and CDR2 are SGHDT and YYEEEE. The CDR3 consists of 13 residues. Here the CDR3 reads CASSLSGYQPQHF. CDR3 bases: TGTGCCAGCAGCTTGTCGGGGTATCAGCCCCAGCATTTT.

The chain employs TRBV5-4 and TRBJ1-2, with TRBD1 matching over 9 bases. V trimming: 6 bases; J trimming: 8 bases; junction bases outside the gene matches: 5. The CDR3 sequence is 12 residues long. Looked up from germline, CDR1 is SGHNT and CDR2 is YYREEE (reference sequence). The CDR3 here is CASTRQGEGYTF. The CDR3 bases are TGTGCCAGCACTCGACAGGGGGAAGGCTACACCTTC.

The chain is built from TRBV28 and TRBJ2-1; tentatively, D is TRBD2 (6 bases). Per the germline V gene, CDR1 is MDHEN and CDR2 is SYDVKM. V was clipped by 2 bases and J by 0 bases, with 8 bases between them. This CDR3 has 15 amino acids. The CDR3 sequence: CASSLGGLSYNEQFF. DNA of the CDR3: TGTGCCAGCAGTTTAGGAGGGCTCTCCTACAATGAGCAGTTCTTC.

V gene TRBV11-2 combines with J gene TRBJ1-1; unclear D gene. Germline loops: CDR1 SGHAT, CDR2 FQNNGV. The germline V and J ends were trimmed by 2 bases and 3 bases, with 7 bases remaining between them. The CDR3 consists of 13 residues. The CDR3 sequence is CASSLQAYTEAFF. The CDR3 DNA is TGTGCCAGCAGCTTACAGGCGTACACTGAAGCTTTCTTT. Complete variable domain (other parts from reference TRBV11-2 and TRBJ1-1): EAGVAQSPRYKIIEKRQSVAFWCNPISGHATLYWYQQILGQGPKLLIQFQNNGVVDDSQLPKDRFSAERLKGVDSTLKIQPAKLEDSAVYLCASSLQAYTEAFFGQGTRLTVV.

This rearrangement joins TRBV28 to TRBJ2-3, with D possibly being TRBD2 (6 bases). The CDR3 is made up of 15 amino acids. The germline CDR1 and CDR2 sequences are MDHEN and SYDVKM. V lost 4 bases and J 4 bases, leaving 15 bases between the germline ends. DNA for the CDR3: TGTGCCAGCAGTTCAGGACTAATCCAACCAGATACGCAGTATTTT. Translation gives CASSSGLIQPDTQYF.

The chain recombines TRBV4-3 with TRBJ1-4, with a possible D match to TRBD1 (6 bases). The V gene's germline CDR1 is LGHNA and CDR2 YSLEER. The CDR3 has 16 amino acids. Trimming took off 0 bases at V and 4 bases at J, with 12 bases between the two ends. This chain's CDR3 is CASSQESGHHNEKLFF. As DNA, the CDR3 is TGCGCCAGCAGCCAAGAATCGGGACACCATAATGAAAAACTGTTTTTT.

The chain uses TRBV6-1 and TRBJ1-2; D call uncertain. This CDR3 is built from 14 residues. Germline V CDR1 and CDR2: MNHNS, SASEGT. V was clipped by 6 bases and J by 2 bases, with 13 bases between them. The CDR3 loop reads CASSSGGANYGYTF. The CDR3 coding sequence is TGTGCCAGCAGCTCGGGAGGAGCGAACTATGGCTACACCTTC.

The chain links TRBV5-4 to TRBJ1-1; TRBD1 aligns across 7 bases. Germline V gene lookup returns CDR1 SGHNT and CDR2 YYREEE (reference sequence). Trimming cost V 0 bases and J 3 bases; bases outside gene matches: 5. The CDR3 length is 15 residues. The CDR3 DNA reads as TGTGCCAGCAGCTTGGACTTTACAGGGGACACTGAAGCTTTCTTT. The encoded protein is CASSLDFTGDTEAFF.

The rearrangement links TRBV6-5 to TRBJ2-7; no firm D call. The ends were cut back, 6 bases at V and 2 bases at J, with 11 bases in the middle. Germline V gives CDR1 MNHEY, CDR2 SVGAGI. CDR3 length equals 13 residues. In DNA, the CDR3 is TGTGCCAGCAGATATCAACAAACCTACGAGCAGTACTTC. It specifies CASRYQQTYEQYF.

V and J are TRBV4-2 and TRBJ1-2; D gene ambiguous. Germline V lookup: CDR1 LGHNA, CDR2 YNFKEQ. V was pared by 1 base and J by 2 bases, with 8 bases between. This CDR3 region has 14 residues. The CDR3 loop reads CASSQATVNYGYTF. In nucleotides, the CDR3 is TGTGCCAGCAGCCAAGCAACGGTGAACTATGGCTACACCTTC.

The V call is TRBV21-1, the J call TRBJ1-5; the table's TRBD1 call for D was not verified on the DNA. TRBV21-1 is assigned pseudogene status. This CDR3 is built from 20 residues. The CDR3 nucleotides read TGTGCCAGCAGCAAAGAGGAAGGGACAGGAGATACATATAGCAATCAGCCCCAGCATTTT. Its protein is CASSKEEGTGDTYSNQPQHF.

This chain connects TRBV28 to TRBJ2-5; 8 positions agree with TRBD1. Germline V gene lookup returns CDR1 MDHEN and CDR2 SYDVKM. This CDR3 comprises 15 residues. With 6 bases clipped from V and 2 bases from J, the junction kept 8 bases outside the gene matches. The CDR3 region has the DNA TGTGCCAGCAGCTATAACCGGGACAGGCAAGAGACCCAGTACTTC. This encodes CASSYNRDRQETQYF.

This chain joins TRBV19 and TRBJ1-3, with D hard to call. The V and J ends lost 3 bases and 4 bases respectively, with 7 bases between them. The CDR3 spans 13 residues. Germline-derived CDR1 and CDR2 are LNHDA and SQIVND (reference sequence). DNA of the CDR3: TGTGCCAGTAGTATTCTTTCCGGAAACACCATATATTTT. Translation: CASSILSGNTIYF. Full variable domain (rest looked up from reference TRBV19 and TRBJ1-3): DGGITQSPKYLFRKEGQNVTLSCEQNLNHDAMYWYRQDPGQGLRLIYYSQIVNDFQKGDIAEGYSVSREKKESFPLTVTSAQKNPTAFYLCASSILSGNTIYFGEGSWLTVV.

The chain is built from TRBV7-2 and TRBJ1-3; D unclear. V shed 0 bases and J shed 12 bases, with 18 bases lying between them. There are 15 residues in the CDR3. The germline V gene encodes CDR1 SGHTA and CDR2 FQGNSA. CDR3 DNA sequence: TGTGCCAGCAGCTTAGCCGAGCCGTACCCCCGGGGCATATATTTT. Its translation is CASSLAEPYPRGIYF.

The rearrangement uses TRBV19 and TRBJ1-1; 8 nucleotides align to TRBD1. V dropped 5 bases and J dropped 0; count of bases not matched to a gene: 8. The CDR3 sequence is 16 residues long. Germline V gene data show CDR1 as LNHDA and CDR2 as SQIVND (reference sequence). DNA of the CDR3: TGTGCCAGTAGTGAAGGATGGACAGGGATGAACACTGAAGCTTTCTTT. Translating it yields CASSEGWTGMNTEAFF.

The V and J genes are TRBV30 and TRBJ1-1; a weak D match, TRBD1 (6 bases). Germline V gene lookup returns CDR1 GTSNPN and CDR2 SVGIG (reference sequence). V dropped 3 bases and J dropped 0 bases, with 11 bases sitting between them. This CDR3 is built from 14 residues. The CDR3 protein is CAWSRTEMNTEAFF. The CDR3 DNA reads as TGTGCCTGGAGCCGGACAGAAATGAACACTGAAGCTTTCTTT.

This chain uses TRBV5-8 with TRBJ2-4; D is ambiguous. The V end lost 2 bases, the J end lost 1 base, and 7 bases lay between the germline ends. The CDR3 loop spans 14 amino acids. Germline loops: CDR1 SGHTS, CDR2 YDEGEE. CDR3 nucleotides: TGTGCCAGCAGCTTAAGAGATGCCAAAAACATTCAGTACTTC. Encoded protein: CASSLRDAKNIQYF.

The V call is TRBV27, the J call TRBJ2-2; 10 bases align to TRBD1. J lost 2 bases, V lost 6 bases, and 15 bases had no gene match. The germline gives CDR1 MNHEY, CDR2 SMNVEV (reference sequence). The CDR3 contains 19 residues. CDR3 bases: TGTGCCAGCAGCGGCGACCGGGACAGGGGACATCCAAACACCGGGGAGCTGTTTTTT. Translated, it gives CASSGDRDRGHPNTGELFF.

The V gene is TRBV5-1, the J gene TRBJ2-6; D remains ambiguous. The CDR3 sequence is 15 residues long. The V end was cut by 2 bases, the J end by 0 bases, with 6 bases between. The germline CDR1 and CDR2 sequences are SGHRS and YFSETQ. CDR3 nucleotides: TGCGCCAGCAGCTTTACGAGCTCTGGGGCCAACGTCCTGACTTTC. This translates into CASSFTSSGANVLTF. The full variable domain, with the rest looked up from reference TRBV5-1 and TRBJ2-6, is KAGVTQTPRYLIKTRGQQVTLSCSPISGHRSVSWYQQTPGQGLQFLFEYFSETQRNKGNFPGRFSGRQFSNSRSEMNVSTLELGDSALYLCASSFTSSGANVLTFGAGSRLTVL.

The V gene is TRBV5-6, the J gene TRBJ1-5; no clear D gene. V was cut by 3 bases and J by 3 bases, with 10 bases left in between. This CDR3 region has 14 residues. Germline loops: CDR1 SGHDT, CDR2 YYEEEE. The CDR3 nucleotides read TGTGCCAGCAGCTCCTACGGGAACAATCAGCCCCAGCATTTT. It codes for CASSSYGNNQPQHF.

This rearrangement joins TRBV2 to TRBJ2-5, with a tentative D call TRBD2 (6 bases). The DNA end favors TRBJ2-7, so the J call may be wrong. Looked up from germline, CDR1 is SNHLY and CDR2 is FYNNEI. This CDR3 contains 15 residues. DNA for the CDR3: TGTGCCAGCAGAGGCGGCGGGGTCCTCTCCTACGAGCAGTACTTC. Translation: CASRGGGVLSYEQYF.

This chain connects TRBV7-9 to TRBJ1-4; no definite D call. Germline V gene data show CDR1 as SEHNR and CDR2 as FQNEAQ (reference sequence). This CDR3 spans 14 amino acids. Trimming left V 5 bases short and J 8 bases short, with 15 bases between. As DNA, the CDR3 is TGTGCCAGCAGCCCGCTCGAGGGTTGGGAAAAACTGTTTTTT. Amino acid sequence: CASSPLEGWEKLFF.

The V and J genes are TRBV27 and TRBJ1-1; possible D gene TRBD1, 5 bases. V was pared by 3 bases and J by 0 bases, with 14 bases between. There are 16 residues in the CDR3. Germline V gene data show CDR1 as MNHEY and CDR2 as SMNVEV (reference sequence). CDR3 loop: CASSFVGAVLNTEAFF. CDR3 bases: TGTGCCAGCAGTTTTGTAGGGGCGGTGCTGAACACTGAAGCTTTCTTT.

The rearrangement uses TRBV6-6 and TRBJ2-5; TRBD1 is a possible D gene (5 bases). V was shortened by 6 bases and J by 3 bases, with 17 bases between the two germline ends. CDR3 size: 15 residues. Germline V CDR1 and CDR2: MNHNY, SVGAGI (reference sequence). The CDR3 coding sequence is TGTGCCAGCAGAGTTCCCGACAGAAGAGAAGAGACCCAGTACTTC. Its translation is CASRVPDRREETQYF.

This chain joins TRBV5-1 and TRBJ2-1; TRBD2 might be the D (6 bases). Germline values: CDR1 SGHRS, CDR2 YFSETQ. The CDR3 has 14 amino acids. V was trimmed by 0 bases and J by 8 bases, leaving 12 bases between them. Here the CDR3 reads CASSLGTGGDEQFF. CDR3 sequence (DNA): TGCGCCAGCAGCTTGGGCACCGGAGGGGATGAGCAGTTCTTC. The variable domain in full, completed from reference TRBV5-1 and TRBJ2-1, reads KAGVTQTPRYLIKTRGQQVTLSCSPISGHRSVSWYQQTPGQGLQFLFEYFSETQRNKGNFPGRFSGRQFSNSRSEMNVSTLELGDSALYLCASSLGTGGDEQFFGPGTRLTVL.

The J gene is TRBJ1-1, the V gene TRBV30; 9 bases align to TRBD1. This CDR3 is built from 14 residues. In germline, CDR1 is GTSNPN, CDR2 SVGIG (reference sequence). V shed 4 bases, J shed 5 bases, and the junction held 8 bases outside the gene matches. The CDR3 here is CAWKSGTGLTEAFF. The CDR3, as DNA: TGTGCCTGGAAGTCCGGGACAGGGTTGACTGAAGCTTTCTTT.